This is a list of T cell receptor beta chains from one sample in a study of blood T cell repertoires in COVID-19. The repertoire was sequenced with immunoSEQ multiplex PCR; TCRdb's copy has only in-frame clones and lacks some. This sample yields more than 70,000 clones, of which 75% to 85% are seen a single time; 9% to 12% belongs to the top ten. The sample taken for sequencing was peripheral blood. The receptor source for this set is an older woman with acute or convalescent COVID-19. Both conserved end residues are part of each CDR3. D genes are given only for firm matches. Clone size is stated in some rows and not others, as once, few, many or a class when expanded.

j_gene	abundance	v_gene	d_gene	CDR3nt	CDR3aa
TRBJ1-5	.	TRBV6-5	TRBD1	TGTGCCAGCAGAAGGACAGGGTTCAATCAGCCCCAGCATTTT	CASRRTGFNQPQHF
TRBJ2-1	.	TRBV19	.	TGTGCCAGTAAGGACACTTACAATGAGCAGTTCTTC	CASKDTYNEQFF
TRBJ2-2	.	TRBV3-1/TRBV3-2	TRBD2	TGTGCCAGCAGCCCTCAACTAGCGGGAGCCGGGGAGCTGTTTTTT	CASSPQLAGAGELFF
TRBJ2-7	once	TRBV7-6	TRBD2	TGTGCCAGCAGCACCCCTAGCGGGGGCTCCTACGAGCAGTACTTC	CASSTPSGGSYEQYF
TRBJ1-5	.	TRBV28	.	TGTGCCAGCAGTCCTAGACAGCCGCGCATATATAGCAATCAGCCCCAGCATTTT	CASSPRQPRIYSNQPQHF
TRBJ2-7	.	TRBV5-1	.	TGCGCCAGCAGCTCGGAGGTATTAACTGTGCAGTACTTC	CASSSEVLTVQYF
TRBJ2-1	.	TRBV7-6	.	TGTGCCAGCAGCCCACAGGTTAACTCCTACAATGAGCAGTTCTTC	CASSPQVNSYNEQFF
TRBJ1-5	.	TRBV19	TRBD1	TGTGCCAGTAGTAGGTCAGGGGGCCAGCCCCAGCATTTT	CASSRSGGQPQHF
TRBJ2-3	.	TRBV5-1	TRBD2	TGCGCCAGCAGTCTCGGCCGGGGGGGCCGGGCGGGAGATACGCAGTATTTT	CASSLGRGGRAGDTQYF
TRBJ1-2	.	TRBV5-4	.	TGTGCCAGCAGCCTATCAACGTACTATGGCTACACCTTC	CASSLSTYYGYTF
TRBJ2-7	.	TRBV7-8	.	TGTGCCAGCAGCTCCGGGACAAGGGTTGGCTCCTACGAGCAGTACTTC	CASSSGTRVGSYEQYF
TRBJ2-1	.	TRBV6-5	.	TGTGCCAGCACTAGCATGAATGAGCAGTTCTTC	CASTSMNEQFF
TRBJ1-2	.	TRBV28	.	TGTGCCAGCAGCGCATTTACCGGGGGTCTAAATGGCTACACCTTC	CASSAFTGGLNGYTF
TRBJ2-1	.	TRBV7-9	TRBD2	TGTGCCAGCAGCTTACCTAGCGGGATGGGCAATGAGCAGTTCTTC	CASSLPSGMGNEQFF
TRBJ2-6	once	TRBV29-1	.	TGCAGCGTCGCTAACTCTGGGGCCAACGTCCTGACTTTC	CSVANSGANVLTF
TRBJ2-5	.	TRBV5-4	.	TGTGCCAGCAGCTTGGACAGGGTGGCGCAAGGGGAGACCCAGTACTTC	CASSLDRVAQGETQYF
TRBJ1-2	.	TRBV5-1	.	TGCGCCAGCAGCCCTTCTGGAGTGACTAACTATGGCTACACCTTC	CASSPSGVTNYGYTF
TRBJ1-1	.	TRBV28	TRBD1	TGTGCCAGCAGTCCCAGGGACAGGGTGTTTCCCGAAGCTTTCTTT	CASSPRDRVFPEAFF
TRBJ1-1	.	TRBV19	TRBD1	TGTGCCAGTAGTAGGGACAGGGAAAGGAGAGCTTTCTTT	CASSRDRERRAFF
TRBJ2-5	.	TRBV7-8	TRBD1	TGTGCCAGCAGCCCAGGGACAGGGACCGTCCAAGAGACCCAGTACTTC	CASSPGTGTVQETQYF
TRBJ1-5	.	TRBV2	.	TGTGCCAGCAGTGAAATGTGGGGGGGTCAGCCCCAGCATTTT	CASSEMWGGQPQHF
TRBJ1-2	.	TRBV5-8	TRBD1	TGTGCCAGCAGCTCCGGGACAGGGAGTCATGGCTACACCTTC	CASSSGTGSHGYTF
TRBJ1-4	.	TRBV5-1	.	TGCGCCAGCAGCTTTTCTGAGGGATTCTATGGTGAAAAACTGTTTTTT	CASSFSEGFYGEKLFF
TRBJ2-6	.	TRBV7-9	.	TGTGCCGCAGGGCCTGGGGCCAACGTCCTGACTTTC	CAAGPGANVLTF
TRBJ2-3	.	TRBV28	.	TGTGCCAGCACCACACCAGCGGCCGGAGAGACAGATACGCAGTATTTT	CASTTPAAGETDTQYF
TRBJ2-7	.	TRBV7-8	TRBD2	TGTGCCAGCAGCATACTAGCGGGGCCCTACGAGCAGTACTTC	CASSILAGPYEQYF
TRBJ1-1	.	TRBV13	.	TGTGCCAGCAGCACCCGTGGGGGGGCGCCTGAAGCTTTCTTT	CASSTRGGAPEAFF
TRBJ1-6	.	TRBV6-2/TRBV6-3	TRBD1	TGTGCCAGCAGCCTACTGGGACAGGGGGGCTCACCCCTCCACTTT	CASSLLGQGGSPLHF
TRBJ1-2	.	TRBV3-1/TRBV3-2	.	TGTGCCAGCAGCCAACCTGGACATACGTCCATCTACACCTTC	CASSQPGHTSIYTF
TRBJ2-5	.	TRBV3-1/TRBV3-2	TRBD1	TGTGCCAGCAGCCAGGGCAGGGGGCACCAAGAGACCCAGTACTTC	CASSQGRGHQETQYF
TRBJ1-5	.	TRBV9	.	TGTGCCAGCAGCGTGGGCCATAGCAATCAGCCCCAGCATTTT	CASSVGHSNQPQHF
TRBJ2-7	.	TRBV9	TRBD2	TGTGCCAGCAGCAAAACCGGGACTAGCCTCGAGCAGTACTTC	CASSKTGTSLEQYF
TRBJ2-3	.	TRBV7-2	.	TGTGCCAGCAGCCTCCGGGGGGCCGTTAGCACAGATACGCAGTATTTT	CASSLRGAVSTDTQYF
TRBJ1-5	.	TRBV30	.	TGTGCCTGGAGTAGTGACACCAGCAATCAGCCCCAGCATTTT	CAWSSDTSNQPQHF
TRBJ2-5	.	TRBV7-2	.	TGTGCCAGCAGTCCGCTGGGGGCCTCCAGTACCCAGTACTTC	CASSPLGASSTQYF
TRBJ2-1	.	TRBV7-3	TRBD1	TGTGCCAACTGGCAGGGGGCGGATAATGAGCAGTTCTTC	CANWQGADNEQFF
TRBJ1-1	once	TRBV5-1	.	TGCGCCAGCAGCTTGGTGGGACAAGTCATGAACACTGAAGCTTTCTTT	CASSLVGQVMNTEAFF
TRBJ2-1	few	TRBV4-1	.	TGCGCCAGCAGCCAAGGACGAGCGCAGTACCCACAACCCTACAATGAGCAGTTCTTC	CASSQGRAQYPQPYNEQFF
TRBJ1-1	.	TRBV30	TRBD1	TGTGCCTGGACCACAGGGGGGGGGCTAGCTTTCTTT	CAWTTGGGLAFF
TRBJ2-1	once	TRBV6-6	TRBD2	TGTGCCAGCGGGAGGGCCTTGAATGAGCAGTTCTTC	CASGRALNEQFF
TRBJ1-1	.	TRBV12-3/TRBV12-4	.	TGTGCCAGTTTCCGGAGGGTCACTGAAGCTTTCTTT	CASFRRVTEAFF
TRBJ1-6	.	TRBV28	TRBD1	TGTGCCAGCAGTTTCTTTGAGGGGGCTAATTCACCCCTCCACTTT	CASSFFEGANSPLHF
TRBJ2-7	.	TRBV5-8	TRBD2	TGTGCCAGCAGGGCACCGGGACGGGGGGTCCACGAGCAGTACTTC	CASRAPGRGVHEQYF
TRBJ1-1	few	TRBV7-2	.	TGTGCCAGCAGCTTAGGGCCGGGGGTCATGAACACTGAAGCTTTCTTT	CASSLGPGVMNTEAFF
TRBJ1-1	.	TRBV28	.	TGTGCCAGCAGTTTAAGTCTAGTAGGAGCTTTCTTT	CASSLSLVGAFF
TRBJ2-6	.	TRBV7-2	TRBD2	TGTGCCAGCAGCTTAGTGGGACTAGCGGGGGTTGGGGCCAACGTCCTGACTTTC	CASSLVGLAGVGANVLTF
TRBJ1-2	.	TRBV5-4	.	TGTGCCAGCAGGCAACAGGTCTCCGACTATGGCTACACCTTC	CASRQQVSDYGYTF
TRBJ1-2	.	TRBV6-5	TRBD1	TGTGCCAGCAGAGGGACAGGGAGCGGCTACACCTTC	CASRGTGSGYTF
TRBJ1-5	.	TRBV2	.	TGTGCCAGCAGTGGGGGGCTTGCGAGCAATCAGCCCCAGCATTTT	CASSGGLASNQPQHF
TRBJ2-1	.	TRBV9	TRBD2	TGTGCCAGCAGCTCGCAAGGACTAGCGGCGAATGAGCAGTTCTTC	CASSSQGLAANEQFF
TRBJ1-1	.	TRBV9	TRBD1	TGTGCCAGCAGCGTAGACCCACAGGGGCTCATGAACACTGAAGCTTTCTTT	CASSVDPQGLMNTEAFF
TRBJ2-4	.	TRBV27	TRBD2	TGTGCCAGCAGTTGCACCGGGACTAGCGGGAGGTTCCTTCAGGTGCGCTACAAAAACATTCAGTACTTC	CASSCTGTSGRFLQVRYKNIQYF
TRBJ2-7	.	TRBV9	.	TGTGCCAGCAGCGTAGGAACAGGATTATCCTACGAGCAGTACTTC	CASSVGTGLSYEQYF
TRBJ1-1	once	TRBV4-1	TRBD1	TGCGCCAGCAGCCAAGGGACAGGGAACGGACCAAGGTCTGAAGCTTTCTTT	CASSQGTGNGPRSEAFF
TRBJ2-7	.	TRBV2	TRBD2	TGTGCCAGCATTCTGGCGGGAGCCTCCTACGAGCAGTACTTC	CASILAGASYEQYF
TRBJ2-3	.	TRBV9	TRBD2	TGTGCCAGCAGCGTAAGCGGGAGGACAGATACGCAGTATTTT	CASSVSGRTDTQYF
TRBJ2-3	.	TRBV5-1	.	TGCGCCAGCAGCTTTGGGGTGCCCGGGGCAGATACGCAGTATTTT	CASSFGVPGADTQYF
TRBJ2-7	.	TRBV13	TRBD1	TGTGCCAGCAGCTTAGGCCCGGACAGGAGCCCTTACGAGCAGTACTTC	CASSLGPDRSPYEQYF
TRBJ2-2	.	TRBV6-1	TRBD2	TGTGCCAGCAGTGAAGGTGGACTAGCGGGAGGGCTCGCCGGGGAGCTGTTTTTT	CASSEGGLAGGLAGELFF
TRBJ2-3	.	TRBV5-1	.	TGCGCCAGCAGCTTGCAAGGGGTGGCAGATACGCAGTATTTT	CASSLQGVADTQYF